This entry is about one T cell receptor beta chain. The antigen remains undetermined. Trimming removed 0 bases at V and 9 bases at J, with 15 bases between. Germline V gene lookup returns CDR1 SGHDN and CDR2 FVKESK. The CDR3 has 15 residues. Assay: immunoSEQ multiplex PCR; the TCRdb copy retains only in-frame clones and omits some. Of about 73,000 clones listed, 90% are singletons. This entry belongs to a study of OX40 agonist ivuxolimab in advanced cancers. Turning to the study itself: Enrolled patients in dose escalation had cancers that were hepatocellular carcinoma, melanoma, renal cell or head and neck cancer.

Autoimmune disease history or systemic immunosuppression led to patients being barred. Study results and caveats: Near-lowest levels of clonal expansion characterized partial responders at 0.1-3.0 mg/kg. In general, CD8+ T cells held more expanded clones than CD4+ did, on average.

The rearrangement links TRBV14 to TRBJ2-1; D unclear. The source was CD4+ or CD8+ T cells sorted from blood, collected in a trial of the OX40 agonist ivuxolimab. The clonotype comes from an adult with an advanced solid tumor such as melanoma, head and neck, liver or kidney cancer. Written as DNA, the CDR3 is TGTGCCAGCAGCCAAGATCGGCTCCCCCTCGGTGAGCAGTTCTTC. It is translated as CASSQDRLPLGEQFF.